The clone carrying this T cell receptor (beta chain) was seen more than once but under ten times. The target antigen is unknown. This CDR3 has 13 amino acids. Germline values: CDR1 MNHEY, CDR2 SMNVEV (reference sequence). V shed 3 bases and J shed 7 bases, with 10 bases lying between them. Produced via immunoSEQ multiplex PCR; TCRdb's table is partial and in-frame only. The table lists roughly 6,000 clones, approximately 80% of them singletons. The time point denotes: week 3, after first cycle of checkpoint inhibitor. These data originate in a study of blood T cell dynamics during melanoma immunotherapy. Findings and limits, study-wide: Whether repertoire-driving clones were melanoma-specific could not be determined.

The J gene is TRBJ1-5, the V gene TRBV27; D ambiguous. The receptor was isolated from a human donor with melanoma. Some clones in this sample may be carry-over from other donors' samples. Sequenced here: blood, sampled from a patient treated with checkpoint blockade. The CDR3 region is CASSLWGKQPQHF. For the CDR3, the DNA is TGTGCCAGCAGTTTGTGGGGAAAGCAGCCCCAGCATTTT.